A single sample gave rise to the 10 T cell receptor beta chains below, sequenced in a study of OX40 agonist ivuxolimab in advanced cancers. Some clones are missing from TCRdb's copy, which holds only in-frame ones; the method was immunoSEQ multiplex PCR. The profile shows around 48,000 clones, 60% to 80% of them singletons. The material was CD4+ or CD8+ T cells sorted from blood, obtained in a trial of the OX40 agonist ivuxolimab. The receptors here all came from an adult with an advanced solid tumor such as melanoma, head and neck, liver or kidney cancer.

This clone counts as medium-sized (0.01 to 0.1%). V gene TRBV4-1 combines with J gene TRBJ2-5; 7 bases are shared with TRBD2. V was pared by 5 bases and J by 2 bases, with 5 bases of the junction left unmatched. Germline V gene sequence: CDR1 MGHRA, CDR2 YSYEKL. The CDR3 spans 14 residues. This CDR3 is CASSLLARQETQYF. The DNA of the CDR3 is TGCGCCAGCAGCTTACTAGCGAGACAAGAGACCCAGTACTTC.

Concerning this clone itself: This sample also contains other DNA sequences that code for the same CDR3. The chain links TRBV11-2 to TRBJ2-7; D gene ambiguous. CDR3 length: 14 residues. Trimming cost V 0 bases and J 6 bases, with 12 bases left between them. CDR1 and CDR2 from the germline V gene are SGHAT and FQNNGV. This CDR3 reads CASSLDPGVSEQYF. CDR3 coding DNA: TGTGCCAGCAGCTTAGACCCTGGCGTCAGCGAGCAGTACTTC.

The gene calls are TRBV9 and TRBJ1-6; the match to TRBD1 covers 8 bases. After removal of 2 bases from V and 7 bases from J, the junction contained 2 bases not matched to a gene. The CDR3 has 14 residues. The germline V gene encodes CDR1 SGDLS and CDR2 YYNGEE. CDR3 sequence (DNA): TGTGCCAGCAGCGTGCGACAGGGGAATTCACCCCTCCACTTT. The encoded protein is CASSVRQGNSPLHF.

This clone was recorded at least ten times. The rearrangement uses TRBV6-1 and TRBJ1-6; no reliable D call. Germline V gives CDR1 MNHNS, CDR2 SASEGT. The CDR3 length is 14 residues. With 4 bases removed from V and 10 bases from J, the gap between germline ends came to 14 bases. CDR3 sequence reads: CASSVEGRKSPLHF. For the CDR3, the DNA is TGTGCCAGCAGTGTGGAGGGTAGAAAATCACCCCTCCACTTT.

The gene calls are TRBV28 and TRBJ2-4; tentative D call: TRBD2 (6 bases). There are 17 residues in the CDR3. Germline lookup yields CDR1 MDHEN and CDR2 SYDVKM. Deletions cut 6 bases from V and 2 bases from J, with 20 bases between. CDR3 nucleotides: TGTGCCAGCAGCCCCCCGCGACTCCGGGGGACCAAAAACATTCAGTACTTC. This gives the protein CASSPPRLRGTKNIQYF.

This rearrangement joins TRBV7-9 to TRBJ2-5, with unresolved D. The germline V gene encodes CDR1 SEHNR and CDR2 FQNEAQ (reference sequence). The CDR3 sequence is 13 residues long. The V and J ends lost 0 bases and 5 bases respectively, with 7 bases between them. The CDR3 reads CASSLAEWETQYF. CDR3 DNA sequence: TGTGCCAGCAGCTTAGCGGAGTGGGAGACCCAGTACTTC.

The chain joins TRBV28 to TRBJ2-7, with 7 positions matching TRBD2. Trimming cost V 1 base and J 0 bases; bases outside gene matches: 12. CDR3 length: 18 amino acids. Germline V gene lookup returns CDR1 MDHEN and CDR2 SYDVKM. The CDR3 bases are TGTGCCAGCAGTTTATCCTTTGTTCGGCGGGGGAGCTCCTACGAGCAGTACTTC. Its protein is CASSLSFVRRGSSYEQYF.

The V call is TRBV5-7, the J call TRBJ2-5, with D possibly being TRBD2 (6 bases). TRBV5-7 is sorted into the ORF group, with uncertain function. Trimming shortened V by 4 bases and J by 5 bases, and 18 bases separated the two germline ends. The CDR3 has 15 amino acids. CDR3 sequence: CASSPGTGARETQYF. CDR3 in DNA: TGTGCCAGCAGCCCGGGTACGGGAGCTCGGGAGACCCAGTACTTC.

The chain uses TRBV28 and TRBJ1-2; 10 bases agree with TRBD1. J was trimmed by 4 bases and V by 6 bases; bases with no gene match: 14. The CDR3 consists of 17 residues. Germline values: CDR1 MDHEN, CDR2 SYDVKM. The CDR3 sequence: CASSPGGQGVEVYGYTF. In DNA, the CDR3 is TGTGCCAGCAGCCCCGGAGGACAGGGGGTAGAGGTCTATGGCTACACCTTC.

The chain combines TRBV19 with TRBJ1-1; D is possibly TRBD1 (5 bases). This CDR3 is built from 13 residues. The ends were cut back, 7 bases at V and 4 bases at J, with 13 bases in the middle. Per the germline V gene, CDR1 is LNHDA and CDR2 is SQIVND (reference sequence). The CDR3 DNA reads TGTGCCAGTAAACGGGGCTCCTCCACTGAAGCTTTCTTT. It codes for CASKRGSSTEAFF.